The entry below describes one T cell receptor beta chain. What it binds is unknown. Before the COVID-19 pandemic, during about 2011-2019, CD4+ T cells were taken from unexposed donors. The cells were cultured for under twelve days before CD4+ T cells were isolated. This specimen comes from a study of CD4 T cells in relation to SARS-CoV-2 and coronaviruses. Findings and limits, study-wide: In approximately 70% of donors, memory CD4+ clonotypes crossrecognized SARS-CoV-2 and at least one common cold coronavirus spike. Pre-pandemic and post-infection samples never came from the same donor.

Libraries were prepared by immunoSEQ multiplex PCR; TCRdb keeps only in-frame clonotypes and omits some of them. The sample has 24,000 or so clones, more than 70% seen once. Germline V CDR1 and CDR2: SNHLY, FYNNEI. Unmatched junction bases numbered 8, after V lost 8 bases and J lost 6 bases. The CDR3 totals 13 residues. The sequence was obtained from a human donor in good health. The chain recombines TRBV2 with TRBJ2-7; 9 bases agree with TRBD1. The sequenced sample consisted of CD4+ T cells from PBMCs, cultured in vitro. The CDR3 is CASSRDRVAEQYF. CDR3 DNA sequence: TGTGCCAGCTCTCGGGACAGGGTGGCCGAGCAGTACTTC. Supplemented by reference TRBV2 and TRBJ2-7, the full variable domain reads EPEVTQTPSHQVTQMGQEVILRCVPISNHLYFYWYRQILGQKVEFLVSFYNNEISEKSEIFDDQFSVERPDGSNFTLKIRSTKLEDSAMYFCASSRDRVAEQYFGPGTRLTVT.